The text below deals with one T cell receptor (beta chain). The sample originates from a study of blood T cell repertoires in COVID-19. The wider study: The samples span acute and convalescent COVID-19 from the United States, Italy and Spain. Sources were T cells, B-cell-depleted T cells, or PBMCs; the material itself was cDNA or gDNA.

Original handling: Amplification with reference gene primers provided the estimates of nucleated cell counts. Profiled with immunoSEQ multiplex PCR; TCRdb holds only in-frame clones, not every one. That table furnishes V, J and clone size, whereas the DNA furnished D and trimming. The sample lists over 130,000 clones, 87% seen once, with about 4.1% in the top ten. Germline CDR1 SGHDN, CDR2 FVKESK. The ends lost 3 bases at V and 3 bases at J; junction bases unmatched: 5. This CDR3 has 17 amino acids. The chain has TRBV14 and TRBJ2-2; 12 bases agree with TRBD2. Sequences were obtained from peripheral blood. The clonotype comes from a woman aged 55-70 years with active or convalescent COVID-19. The CDR3 region has the DNA TGTGCCAGCAGCCAGACACTAGCGGGGGGTCACACCGGGGAGCTGTTTTTT. It specifies CASSQTLAGGHTGELFF.